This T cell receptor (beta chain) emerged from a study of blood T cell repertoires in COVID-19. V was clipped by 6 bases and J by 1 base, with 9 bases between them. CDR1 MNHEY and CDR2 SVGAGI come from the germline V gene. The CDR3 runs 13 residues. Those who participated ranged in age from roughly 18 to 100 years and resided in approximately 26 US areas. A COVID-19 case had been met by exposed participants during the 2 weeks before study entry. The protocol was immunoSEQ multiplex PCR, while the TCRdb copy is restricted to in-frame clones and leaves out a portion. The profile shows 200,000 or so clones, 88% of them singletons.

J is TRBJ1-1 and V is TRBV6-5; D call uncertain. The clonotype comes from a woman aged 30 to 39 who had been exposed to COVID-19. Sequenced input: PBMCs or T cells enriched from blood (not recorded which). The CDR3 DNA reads TGTGCCAGCAGAGAGGTGCCGAACACTGAAGCTTTCTTT. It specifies CASREVPNTEAFF.